This T cell receptor beta chain was recorded in a study of preoperative IRX-2 immunotherapy in early breast cancer. Treatment denoted: preoperative locoregional IRX-2 cytokine immunotherapy. Samples came from a phase Ib trial of preoperative locoregional IRX-2 cytokine immunotherapy. CDR1 is GTSNPN, CDR2 SVGIG, per germline (reference sequence). With 0 bases removed from V and 0 bases from J, the gap between germline ends came to 11 bases. The CDR3 has 15 amino acids. TCRdb's table, derived via immunoSEQ multiplex PCR, lists solely in-frame clones and lacks some. The table lists 39,000 or so clones, 60% to 80% of them singletons.

This receptor was taken from a human donor with breast cancer. The V gene is TRBV30, the J gene TRBJ1-1; TRBD1 might be the D (5 bases). The material sequenced was tumor tissue, taken after IRX-2 immunotherapy. The CDR3 sequence is CAWSVVGAMNTEAFF. DNA of the CDR3: TGTGCCTGGAGTGTTGTAGGGGCCATGAACACTGAAGCTTTCTTT.